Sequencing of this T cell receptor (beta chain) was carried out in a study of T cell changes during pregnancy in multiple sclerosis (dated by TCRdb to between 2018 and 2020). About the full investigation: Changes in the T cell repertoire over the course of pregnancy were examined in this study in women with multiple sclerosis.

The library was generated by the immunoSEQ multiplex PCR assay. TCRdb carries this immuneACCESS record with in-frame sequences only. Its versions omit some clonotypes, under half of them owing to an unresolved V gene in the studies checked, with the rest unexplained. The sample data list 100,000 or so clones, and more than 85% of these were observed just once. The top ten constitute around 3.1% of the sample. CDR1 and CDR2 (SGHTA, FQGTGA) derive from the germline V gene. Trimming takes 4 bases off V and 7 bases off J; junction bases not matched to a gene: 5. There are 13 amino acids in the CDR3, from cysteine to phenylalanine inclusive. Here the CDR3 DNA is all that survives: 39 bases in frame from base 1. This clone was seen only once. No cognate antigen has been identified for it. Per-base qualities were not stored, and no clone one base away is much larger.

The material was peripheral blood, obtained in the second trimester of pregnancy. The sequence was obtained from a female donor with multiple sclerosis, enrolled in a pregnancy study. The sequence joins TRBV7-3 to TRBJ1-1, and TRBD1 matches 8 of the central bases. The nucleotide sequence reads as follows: TGTGCCAGCAGCTCGACAGGGGTTAGTGAAGCTTTCTTT. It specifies CASSSTGVSEAFF.